This is a list of T cell receptor beta chains from one sample in a study of blood T cell repertoires in COVID-19. Generated by immunoSEQ multiplex PCR, the TCRdb table keeps only in-frame clones and is missing some. The sample lists some 330,000 clones; about 92% were seen once. The sequencing sample was made of PBMCs or T cells enriched from blood (not recorded which). The source is a woman aged 25-40 years who had recovered from COVID-19. CDR3s include the opening cysteine and the closing phenylalanine or tryptophan. Fields, in order: V gene, D gene, clone size, J gene, CDR3 protein, CDR3 DNA. D genes are given only for firm matches. Part of the rows lack a size; the others show once, few, many or a class for expanded clones.

v_call: TRBV27
d_call: -
clone_size: -
j_call: TRBJ2-7
cdr3_aa: CASSPTRRSSYEQYF
cdr3_nt: TGTGCCAGCAGCCCAACTAGAAGGTCCTCCTACGAGCAGTACTTC

v_call: TRBV28
d_call: TRBD1
clone_size: -
j_call: TRBJ1-4
cdr3_aa: CASSKTGGGEKLFF
cdr3_nt: TGTGCCAGCAGTAAGACAGGGGGCGGTGAAAAACTGTTTTTT

v_call: TRBV27
d_call: -
clone_size: -
j_call: TRBJ1-1
cdr3_aa: CASSLTSGGLTEAFF
cdr3_nt: TGTGCCAGCAGTCTAACATCGGGGGGTTTAACTGAAGCTTTCTTT

v_call: TRBV27
d_call: TRBD1
clone_size: -
j_call: TRBJ1-1
cdr3_aa: CASRSTGGTEAFF
cdr3_nt: TGTGCCAGCAGATCTACAGGGGGCACTGAAGCTTTCTTT

v_call: TRBV9
d_call: TRBD1
clone_size: -
j_call: TRBJ2-7
cdr3_aa: CASSPRDRGAYEQYF
cdr3_nt: TGTGCCAGCAGCCCGAGGGACAGGGGAGCCTACGAGCAGTACTTC

v_call: TRBV3-1/TRBV3-2
d_call: TRBD2
clone_size: -
j_call: TRBJ2-4
cdr3_aa: CASSQGTSMNIQYF
cdr3_nt: TGTGCCAGCAGCCAAGGGACTAGTATGAACATTCAGTACTTC

v_call: TRBV6-6
d_call: TRBD1
clone_size: -
j_call: TRBJ1-2
cdr3_aa: CASSYYRTGDYGYTF
cdr3_nt: TGTGCCAGCAGTTACTACCGGACAGGGGACTATGGCTACACCTTC

v_call: TRBV5-1
d_call: TRBD1
clone_size: -
j_call: TRBJ2-5
cdr3_aa: CASSDDRASSETQYF
cdr3_nt: TGCGCCAGCAGCGATGACAGGGCCTCAAGTGAGACCCAGTACTTC

v_call: TRBV28
d_call: TRBD1
clone_size: -
j_call: TRBJ1-1
cdr3_aa: CASSLLVQGVTFF
cdr3_nt: TGTGCCAGCAGTTTATTAGTACAGGGGGTGACTTTCTTT

v_call: TRBV11-2
d_call: TRBD2
clone_size: once
j_call: TRBJ2-7
cdr3_aa: CASSLGAGEYEQYF
cdr3_nt: TGTGCCAGCAGCTTAGGGGCGGGAGAGTACGAGCAGTACTTC

v_call: TRBV10-3
d_call: TRBD1
clone_size: -
j_call: TRBJ2-7
cdr3_aa: CAISGGDREGEQYF
cdr3_nt: TGTGCCATCAGTGGGGGGGACAGGGAGGGCGAGCAGTACTTC

v_call: TRBV24-1
d_call: TRBD1
clone_size: -
j_call: TRBJ1-5
cdr3_aa: CATSDPGQGNQPQHF
cdr3_nt: TGTGCCACCAGTGACCCGGGACAGGGGAATCAGCCCCAGCATTTT

v_call: TRBV13
d_call: -
clone_size: -
j_call: TRBJ2-3
cdr3_aa: CASSLVGRGTTDTQYF
cdr3_nt: TGTGCCAGCAGCTTAGTGGGCCGGGGGACCACAGATACGCAGTATTTT

v_call: TRBV30
d_call: TRBD2
clone_size: -
j_call: TRBJ2-1
cdr3_aa: CAWSLGGGGQFF
cdr3_nt: TGTGCCTGGAGCTTGGGCGGGGGAGGGCAGTTCTTC

v_call: TRBV14
d_call: TRBD1
clone_size: -
j_call: TRBJ1-2
cdr3_aa: CASSQTQGDDGYTF
cdr3_nt: TGTGCCAGCAGCCAAACACAGGGGGATGATGGCTACACCTTC

v_call: TRBV28
d_call: -
clone_size: -
j_call: TRBJ1-5
cdr3_aa: CASSLKLSNQPQHF
cdr3_nt: TGTGCCAGCAGTTTAAAGCTAAGCAATCAGCCCCAGCATTTT

v_call: TRBV9
d_call: -
clone_size: -
j_call: TRBJ1-2
cdr3_aa: CASSVGVTYGYTF
cdr3_nt: TGTGCCAGCAGCGTCGGGGTTACCTATGGCTACACCTTC

v_call: TRBV10-2
d_call: -
clone_size: -
j_call: TRBJ2-2
cdr3_aa: CASRTGSLATGELFF
cdr3_nt: TGCGCCAGCAGAACAGGATCACTCGCCACCGGGGAGCTGTTTTTT

v_call: TRBV24-1
d_call: -
clone_size: -
j_call: TRBJ1-2
cdr3_aa: CATSDYQGGSYGYTF
cdr3_nt: TGTGCCACCAGTGATTACCAGGGAGGATCGTATGGCTACACCTTC

v_call: TRBV6-5
d_call: -
clone_size: -
j_call: TRBJ2-1
cdr3_aa: CASSYKRANYNEQFF
cdr3_nt: TGTGCCAGCAGTTACAAGCGGGCCAACTACAATGAGCAGTTCTTC

v_call: TRBV27
d_call: TRBD1
clone_size: -
j_call: TRBJ1-2
cdr3_aa: CASSPWDREGGYTF
cdr3_nt: TGTGCCAGCAGTCCCTGGGACAGGGAGGGTGGCTACACCTTC

v_call: TRBV5-1
d_call: TRBD1
clone_size: -
j_call: TRBJ2-3
cdr3_aa: CASMGQGVSSYTDTQYF
cdr3_nt: TGCGCCAGCATGGGGCAGGGGGTCTCGTCTTACACAGATACGCAGTATTTT

v_call: TRBV11-3
d_call: -
clone_size: -
j_call: TRBJ2-5
cdr3_aa: CASSPAGSQETQYF
cdr3_nt: TGTGCCAGCAGCCCCGCGGGGTCCCAAGAGACCCAGTACTTC

v_call: TRBV7-9
d_call: -
clone_size: -
j_call: TRBJ1-2
cdr3_aa: CASSPTGYYGYTF
cdr3_nt: TGTGCCAGCAGCCCTACGGGGTACTATGGCTACACCTTC

v_call: TRBV12-3/TRBV12-4
d_call: TRBD1
clone_size: -
j_call: TRBJ1-1
cdr3_aa: CASSSGQGKAFF
cdr3_nt: TGTGCCAGCAGTTCTGGACAGGGAAAAGCTTTCTTT

v_call: TRBV28
d_call: TRBD1
clone_size: -
j_call: TRBJ1-1
cdr3_aa: CASSSLGAGGGFMNTEAFF
cdr3_nt: TGTGCCAGCAGTTCCCTCGGGGCAGGGGGCGGTTTCATGAACACTGAAGCTTTCTTT

v_call: TRBV4-1
d_call: -
clone_size: -
j_call: TRBJ1-2
cdr3_aa: CASSQDPFVVGGYGYTF
cdr3_nt: TGCGCCAGCAGCCAAGATCCCTTCGTAGTAGGGGGATATGGCTACACCTTC